The rows below give T cell receptor beta chains drawn from one sample of a study of radiotherapy plus CTLA-4 blockade in lung cancer. This table comes from immunoSEQ multiplex PCR, and its TCRdb copy is limited to in-frame clones, with some not included. The repertoire holds approximately 97,000 clones, with under 90% as singletons. The sample here was peripheral blood, taken from a patient treated with radiotherapy plus ipilimumab. The receptor set was obtained from a human donor with non-small cell lung cancer who had stable disease on radiotherapy plus ipilimumab. Each CDR3 is given with its conserved first and last residue. A D gene is named only where the DNA matches it firmly.

J gene,V gene,D gene,CDR3 protein
TRBJ1-1,TRBV6-1,-,CASSEALRANAFF
TRBJ2-1,TRBV9,-,CASSSGTRQFF
TRBJ2-5,TRBV19,-,CASSIGGLQEETQYF
TRBJ1-2,TRBV6-1,TRBD1,CASSEARTGFYGYTF
TRBJ2-5,TRBV15,-,CATSGAGQGTQYF
TRBJ2-3,TRBV29-1,TRBD1,CSGGQIDTQYF
TRBJ1-1,TRBV20-1,-,CRGATNTEAFF
TRBJ2-3,TRBV30,-,CAWSQRNGDTQYF
TRBJ2-7,TRBV29-1,TRBD1,CSVVPGTDYEQYF
TRBJ1-1,TRBV30,-,CAWSPDGQNTEAFF
TRBJ1-2,TRBV5-4,-,CASSLEGNYGYTF
TRBJ1-4,TRBV6-6,TRBD1,CASSAPGQGTEKLFF
TRBJ2-7,TRBV10-1,TRBD2,CASSDAGGPGEQYF
TRBJ1-1,TRBV6-6,-,CASKGPMNTEAFF
TRBJ1-5,TRBV10-1,-,CASSESPAQPQHF
TRBJ1-2,TRBV6-4,-,CASCDASGYTF
TRBJ2-5,TRBV4-2,TRBD1,CASSSGTGRETQYF
TRBJ2-1,TRBV7-2,-,CASSPGTIYNEQFF
TRBJ1-2,TRBV2,-,CASSEEGGRGGYTF
TRBJ2-1,TRBV2,TRBD2,CASKGLAGGNEQFF